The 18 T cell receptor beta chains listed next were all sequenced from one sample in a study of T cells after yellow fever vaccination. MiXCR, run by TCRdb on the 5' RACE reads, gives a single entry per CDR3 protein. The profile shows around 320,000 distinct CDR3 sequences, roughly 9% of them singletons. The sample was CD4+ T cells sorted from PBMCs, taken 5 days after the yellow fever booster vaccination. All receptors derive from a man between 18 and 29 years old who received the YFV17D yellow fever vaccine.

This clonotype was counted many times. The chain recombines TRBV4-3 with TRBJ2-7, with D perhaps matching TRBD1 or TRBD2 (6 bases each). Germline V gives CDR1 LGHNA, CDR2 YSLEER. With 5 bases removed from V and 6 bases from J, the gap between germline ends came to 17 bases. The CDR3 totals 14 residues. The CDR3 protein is CASSMQKGGREQYF. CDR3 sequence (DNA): TGCGCCAGCAGCATGCAAAAAGGGGGGCGCGAGCAGTACTTC.

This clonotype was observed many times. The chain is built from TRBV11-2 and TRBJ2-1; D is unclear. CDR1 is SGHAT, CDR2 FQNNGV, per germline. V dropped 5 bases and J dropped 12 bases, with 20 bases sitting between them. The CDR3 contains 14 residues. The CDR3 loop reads CASSLRLTTDVQFF. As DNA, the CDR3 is TGTGCCAGCAGCCTCCGACTCACCACTGACGTGCAGTTCTTC.

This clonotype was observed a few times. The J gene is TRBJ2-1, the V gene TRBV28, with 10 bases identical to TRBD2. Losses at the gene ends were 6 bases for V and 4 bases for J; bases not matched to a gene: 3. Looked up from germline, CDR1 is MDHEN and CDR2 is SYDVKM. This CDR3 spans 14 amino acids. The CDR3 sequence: CASRGTSAYNEQFF. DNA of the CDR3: TGTGCCAGCAGGGGGACTAGCGCGTACAATGAGCAGTTCTTC.

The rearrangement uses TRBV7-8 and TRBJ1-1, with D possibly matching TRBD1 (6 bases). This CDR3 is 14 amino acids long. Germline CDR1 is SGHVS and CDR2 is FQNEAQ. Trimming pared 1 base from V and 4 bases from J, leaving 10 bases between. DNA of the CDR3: TGTGCCAGCAGCTTAGGAGGGACACGCACTGAAGCTTTCTTT. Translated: CASSLGGTRTEAFF.

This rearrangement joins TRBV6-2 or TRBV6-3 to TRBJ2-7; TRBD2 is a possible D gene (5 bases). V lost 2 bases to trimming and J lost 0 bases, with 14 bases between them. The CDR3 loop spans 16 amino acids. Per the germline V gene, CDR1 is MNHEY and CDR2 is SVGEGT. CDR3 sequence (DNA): TGTGCCAGCAGTTACGTAGTGGGGAGCCTCTCCTACGAGCAGTACGTC. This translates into CASSYVVGSLSYEQYV.

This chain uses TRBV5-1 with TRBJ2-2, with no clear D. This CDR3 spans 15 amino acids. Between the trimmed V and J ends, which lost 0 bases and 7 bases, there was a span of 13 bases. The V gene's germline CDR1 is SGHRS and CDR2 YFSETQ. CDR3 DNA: TGCGCCAGCAGCTTGGAGGGTCTTGGGTACGGGGAGCTGTTTTTT. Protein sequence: CASSLEGLGYGELFF.

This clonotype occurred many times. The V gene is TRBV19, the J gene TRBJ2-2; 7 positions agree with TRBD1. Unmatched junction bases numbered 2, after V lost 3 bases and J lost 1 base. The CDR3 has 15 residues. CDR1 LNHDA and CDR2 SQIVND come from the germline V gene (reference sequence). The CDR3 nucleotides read TGTGCCAGTAGTATCAGACAGGGGAACACCGGGGAGCTGTTTTTT. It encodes CASSIRQGNTGELFF. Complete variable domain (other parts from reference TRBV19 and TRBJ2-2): DGGITQSPKYLFRKEGQNVTLSCEQNLNHDAMYWYRQDPGQGLRLIYYSQIVNDFQKGDIAEGYSVSREKKESFPLTVTSAQKNPTAFYLCASSIRQGNTGELFFGEGSRLTVL.

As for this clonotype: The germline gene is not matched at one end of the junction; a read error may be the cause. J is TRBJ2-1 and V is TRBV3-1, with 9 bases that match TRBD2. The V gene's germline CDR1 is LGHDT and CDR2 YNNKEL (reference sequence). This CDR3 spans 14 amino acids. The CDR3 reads CASSKRGAGTEQFF. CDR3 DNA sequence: TGTGCCAGCAGCAAGCGGGGGGCCGGGACTGAGCAGTTTTTC.

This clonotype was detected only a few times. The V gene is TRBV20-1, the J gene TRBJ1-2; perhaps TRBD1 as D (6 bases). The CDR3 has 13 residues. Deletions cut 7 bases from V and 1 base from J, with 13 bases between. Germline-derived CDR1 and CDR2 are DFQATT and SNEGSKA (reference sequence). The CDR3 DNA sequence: TGCAGTGAGGGGGGCAACGTTAACTATGGCTACACCTTC. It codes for CSEGGNVNYGYTF.

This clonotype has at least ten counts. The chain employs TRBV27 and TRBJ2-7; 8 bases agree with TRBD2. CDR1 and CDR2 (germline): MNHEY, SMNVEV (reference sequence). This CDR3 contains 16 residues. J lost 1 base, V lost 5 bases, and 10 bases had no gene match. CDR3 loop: CASSPFGGASSYEQYV. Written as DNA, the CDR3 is TGTGCCAGCAGTCCGTTCGGGGGGGCCTCGTCCTACGAGCAGTACGTC.

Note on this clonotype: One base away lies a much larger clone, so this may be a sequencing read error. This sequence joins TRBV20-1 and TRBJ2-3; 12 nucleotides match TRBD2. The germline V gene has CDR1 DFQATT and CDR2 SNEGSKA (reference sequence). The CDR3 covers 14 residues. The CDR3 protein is CSVRPSGGADTQCF. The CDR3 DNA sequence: TGCAGTGTCCGACCTAGCGGGGGGGCAGATACGCAGTGTTTT.

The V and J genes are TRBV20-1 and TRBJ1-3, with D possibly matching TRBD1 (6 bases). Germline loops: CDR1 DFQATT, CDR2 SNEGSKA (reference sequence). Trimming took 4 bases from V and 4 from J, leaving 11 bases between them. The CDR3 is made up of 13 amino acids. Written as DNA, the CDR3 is TGCAGTGCTAAAACAGGGTTCGGAAACACCATATATTTT. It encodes CSAKTGFGNTIYF.

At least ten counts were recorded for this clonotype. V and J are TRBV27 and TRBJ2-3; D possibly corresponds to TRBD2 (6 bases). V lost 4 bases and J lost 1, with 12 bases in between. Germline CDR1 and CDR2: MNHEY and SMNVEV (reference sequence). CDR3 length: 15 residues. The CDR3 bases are TGTGCCAGCAGTTCGCCGGGACTCCGCACAGATACGCAGTATTTT. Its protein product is CASSSPGLRTDTQYF.

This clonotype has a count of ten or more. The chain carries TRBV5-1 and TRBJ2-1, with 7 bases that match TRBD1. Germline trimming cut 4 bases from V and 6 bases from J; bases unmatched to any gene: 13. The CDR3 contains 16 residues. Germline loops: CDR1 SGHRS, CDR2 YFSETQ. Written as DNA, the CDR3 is TGCGCCAGCAGCACGGCCCAGGGGGTCACTAGCAATGAGCAGTTCTTC. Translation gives CASSTAQGVTSNEQFF.

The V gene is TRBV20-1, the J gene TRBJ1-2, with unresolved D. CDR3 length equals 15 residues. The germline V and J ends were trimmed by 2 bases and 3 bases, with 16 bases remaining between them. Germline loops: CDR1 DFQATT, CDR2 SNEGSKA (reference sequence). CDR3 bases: TGCAGTGCTAGAAGTCGGGGAACCGATGACTATGGCTACACCTTC. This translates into CSARSRGTDDYGYTF.

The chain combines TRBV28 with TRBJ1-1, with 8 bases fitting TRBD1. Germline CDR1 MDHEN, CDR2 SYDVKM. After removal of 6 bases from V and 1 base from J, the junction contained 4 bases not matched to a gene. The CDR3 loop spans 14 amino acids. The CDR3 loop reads CASREGQGNTEAFF. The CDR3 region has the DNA TGTGCCAGCAGGGAAGGACAGGGGAACACTGAAGCTTTCTTT.

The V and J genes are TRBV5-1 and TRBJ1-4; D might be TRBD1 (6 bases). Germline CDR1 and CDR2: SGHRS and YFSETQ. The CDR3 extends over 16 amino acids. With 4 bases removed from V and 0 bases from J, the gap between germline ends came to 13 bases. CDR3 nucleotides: TGCGCCAGCAGCCCCCAGCAGGGGTCAACTAATGAAAAACTGTTTTTT. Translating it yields CASSPQQGSTNEKLFF.

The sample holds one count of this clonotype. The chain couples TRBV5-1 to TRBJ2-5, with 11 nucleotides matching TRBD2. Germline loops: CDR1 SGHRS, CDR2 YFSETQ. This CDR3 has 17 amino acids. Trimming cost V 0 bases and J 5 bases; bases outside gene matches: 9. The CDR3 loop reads CASSLGLAGGRVETQYF. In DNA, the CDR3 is TGCGCCAGCAGCTTGGGGCTAGCGGGGGGCCGGGTGGAGACCCAGTACTTC.